This TCR beta chain was sequenced in a study of cytotoxic CD8 clonotypes in ibrutinib-treated CLL. A word on this clone: The junction shows a germline mismatch at one end, possibly a read error.

From germline, CDR1 is SNHLY and CDR2 FYNNEI. The CDR3 contains 15 residues. This table comes from immunoSEQ multiplex PCR, and its TCRdb copy is limited to in-frame clones, with some not included. The table includes tens of thousands of clones, under 80% detected once. This receptor was obtained from a human donor with chronic lymphocytic leukemia. The chain recombines TRBV2 with TRBJ2-1; TRBD2 agrees at 10 bases. The sequences come from PBMCs, collected before ibrutinib treatment. For the CDR3, the DNA is TGTGCCTGCAGACCTCTAGCGGGAGTTCCCAATGAGCAGTTCTTC. Its protein product is CACRPLAGVPNEQFF.